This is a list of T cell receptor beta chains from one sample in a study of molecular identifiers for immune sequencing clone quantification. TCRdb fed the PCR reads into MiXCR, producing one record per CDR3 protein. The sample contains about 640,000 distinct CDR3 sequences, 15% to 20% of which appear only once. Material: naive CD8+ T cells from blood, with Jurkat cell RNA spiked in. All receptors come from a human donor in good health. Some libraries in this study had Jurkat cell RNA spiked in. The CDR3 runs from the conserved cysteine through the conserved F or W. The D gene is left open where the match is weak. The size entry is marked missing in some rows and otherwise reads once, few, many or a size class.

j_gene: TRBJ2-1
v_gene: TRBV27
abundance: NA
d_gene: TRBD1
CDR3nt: TGTGCCAGCAGTTTTCAGGGGGCGAATGAGCAGTTCTTC
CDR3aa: CASSFQGANEQFF

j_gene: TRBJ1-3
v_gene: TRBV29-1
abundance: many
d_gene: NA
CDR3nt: TGCAGCGCACCGGCGGGGTCTGGAAACACCATATATTTT
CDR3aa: CSAPAGSGNTIYF

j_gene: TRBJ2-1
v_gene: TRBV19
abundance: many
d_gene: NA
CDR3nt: TGTGCCAGTAGTATAGATCTGGGAAGGGACGATGAGCAGTTCTTC
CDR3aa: CASSIDLGRDDEQFF

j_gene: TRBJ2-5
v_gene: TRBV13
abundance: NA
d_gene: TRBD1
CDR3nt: TGTGCCAGCAGCTTGGAAGGACAGGGCCAAGAGACCCAGTACTTC
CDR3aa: CASSLEGQGQETQYF

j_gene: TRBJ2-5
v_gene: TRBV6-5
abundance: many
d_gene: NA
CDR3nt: TGTGCCAGCAGTTACGAGGCGGTTGGTGGGACCCAGTACTTC
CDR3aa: CASSYEAVGGTQYF

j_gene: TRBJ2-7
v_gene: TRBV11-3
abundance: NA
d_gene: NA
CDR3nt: TGTGCCAGCAGCTTAATAGGGGGTAGCGACGAGCAGTACTTC
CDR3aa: CASSLIGGSDEQYF

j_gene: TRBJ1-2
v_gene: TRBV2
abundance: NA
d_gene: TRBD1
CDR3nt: TGTGCCAGCAGGGCCGGGACAGGGAACTATGGCTACACCTTC
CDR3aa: CASRAGTGNYGYTF

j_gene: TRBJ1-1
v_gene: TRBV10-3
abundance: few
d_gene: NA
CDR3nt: TGTGCCGTATCCTCCGGACCGGGGGCTTTCACTGAAGCTTTCTTT
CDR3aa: CAVSSGPGAFTEAFF

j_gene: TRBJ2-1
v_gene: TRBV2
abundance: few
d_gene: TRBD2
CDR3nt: TGTGCCAACACCGGGACTACGGGTCTGAATGAGCAGTTCTTC
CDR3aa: CANTGTTGLNEQFF

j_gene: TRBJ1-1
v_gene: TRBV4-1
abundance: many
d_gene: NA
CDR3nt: TGCGCCAGCAGCCAAGTCGCCGGGACGGCGATGAACACTGAAGCTTTCTTT
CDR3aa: CASSQVAGTAMNTEAFF

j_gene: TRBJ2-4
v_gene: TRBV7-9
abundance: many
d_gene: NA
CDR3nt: TGTGCCAGCAGCCCCGGGGCTGGGGACATTCAGTACTTC
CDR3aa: CASSPGAGDIQYF

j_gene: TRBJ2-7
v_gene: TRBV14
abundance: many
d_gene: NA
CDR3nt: TGTGCCAGCAGCCAAGGATCGGGGACTTCCTCCTACGAGCAGTACTTC
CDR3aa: CASSQGSGTSSYEQYF

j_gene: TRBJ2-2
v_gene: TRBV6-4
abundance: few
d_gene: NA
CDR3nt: TGTGCCAGCAGTGACTCCGGGAACACCGGGGAGCTGTTTTTT
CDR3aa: CASSDSGNTGELFF

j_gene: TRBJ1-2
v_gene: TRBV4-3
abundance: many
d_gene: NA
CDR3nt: TGCGCCAGCAGCCAAGATACAGCTGGCTATGGCTACACCTTC
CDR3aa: CASSQDTAGYGYTF

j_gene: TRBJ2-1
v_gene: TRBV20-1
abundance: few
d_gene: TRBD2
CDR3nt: TGCAGTGCTAGTGGGGCTAGCGGGAGTGGCAATGAGCAGTTCTTC
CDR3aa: CSASGASGSGNEQFF

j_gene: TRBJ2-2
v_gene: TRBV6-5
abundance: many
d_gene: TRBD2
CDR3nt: TGTGCCAGCAGGGCTAGCGGGGGGGCCGCCGGGGAGCTGTTTTTT
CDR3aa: CASRASGGAAGELFF

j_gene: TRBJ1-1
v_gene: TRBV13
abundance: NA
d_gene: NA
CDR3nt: TGTGCCAGCAGCTTTTATGGGGCATTGAACACTGAAGCTTTCTTT
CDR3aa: CASSFYGALNTEAFF

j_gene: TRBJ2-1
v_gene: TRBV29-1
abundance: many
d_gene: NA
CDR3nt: TGCAGCGTTGAAGACCCTAGCACGTTCTTC
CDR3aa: CSVEDPSTFF

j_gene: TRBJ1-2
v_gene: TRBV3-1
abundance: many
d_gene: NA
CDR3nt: TGTGCCAGCAGCCAAGTCCAGGGAGGGGATGGCTACACCTTC
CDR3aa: CASSQVQGGDGYTF

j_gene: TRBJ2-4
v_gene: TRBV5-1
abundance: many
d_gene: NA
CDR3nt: TGCGCCAGCAGCGCGGGAAACATTCAGTACTTC
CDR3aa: CASSAGNIQYF

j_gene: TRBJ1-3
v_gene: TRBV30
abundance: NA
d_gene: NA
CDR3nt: TGTGCCATTGGCGTTGGTGGAAACACCATATATTTT
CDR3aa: CAIGVGGNTIYF

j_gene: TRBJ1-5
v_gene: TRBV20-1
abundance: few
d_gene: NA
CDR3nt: TGCAGTGCTAGAGATTTGCGATTAGCAGGACAGCCCCAGCATTTT
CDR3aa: CSARDLRLAGQPQHF

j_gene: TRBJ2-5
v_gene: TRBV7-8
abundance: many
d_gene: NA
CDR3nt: TGTGCCAGCAGCTCATCCAGCTTTACGGGGGTAGAGACCCAGTACTTC
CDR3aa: CASSSSSFTGVETQYF

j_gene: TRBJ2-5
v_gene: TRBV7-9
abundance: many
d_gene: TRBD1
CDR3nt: TGTGCCAGCAGCCTGGGACAGCAAGAGACCCAGTACTTC
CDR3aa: CASSLGQQETQYF

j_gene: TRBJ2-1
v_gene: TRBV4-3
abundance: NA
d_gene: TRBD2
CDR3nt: TGCGCCAGCAGCCCCGGGACTAGCGGGAGTGAGCAGTTCTTC
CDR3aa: CASSPGTSGSEQFF

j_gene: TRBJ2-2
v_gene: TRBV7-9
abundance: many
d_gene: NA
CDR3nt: TGTGCCAGCAGCCCAGCCCTTACCGGGGAGCTGTTTTTT
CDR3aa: CASSPALTGELFF

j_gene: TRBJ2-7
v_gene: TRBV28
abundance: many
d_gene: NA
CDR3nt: TGTGCCAGCATAAGTAAACTACTCTCCTACGAGCAGTACTTC
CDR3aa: CASISKLLSYEQYF

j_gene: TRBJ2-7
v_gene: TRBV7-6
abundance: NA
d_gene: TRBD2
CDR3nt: TGTGCCAGCAGATCACTAGCGGGAGAAATTTACGAGCAGTACTTC
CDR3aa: CASRSLAGEIYEQYF

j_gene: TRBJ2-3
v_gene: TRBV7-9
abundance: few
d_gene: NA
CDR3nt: TGTGCCAGCAGCTTAGAAGGCCTTTTATTCACAGATACGCAGTATTTT
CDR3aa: CASSLEGLLFTDTQYF

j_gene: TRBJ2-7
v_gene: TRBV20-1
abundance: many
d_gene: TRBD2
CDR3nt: TGCAGTGCCCCTCTAGCGGGGGGGCGGGCGTACGAGCAGTACTTC
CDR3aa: CSAPLAGGRAYEQYF

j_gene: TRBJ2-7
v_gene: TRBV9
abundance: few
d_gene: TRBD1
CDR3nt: TGTGCCAGCAGCGAGACAGGGGCGAGCTCCTACGAGCAGTACTTC
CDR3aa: CASSETGASSYEQYF

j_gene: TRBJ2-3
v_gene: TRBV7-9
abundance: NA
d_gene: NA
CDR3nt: TGTGCCAGCCGCCTTACCCTTCAAGATACGCAGTATTTT
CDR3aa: CASRLTLQDTQYF

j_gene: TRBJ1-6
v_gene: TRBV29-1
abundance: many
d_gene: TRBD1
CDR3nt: TGCAGCGGTGGGTCTGGGGGACAGAAGAATTCACCCCTCCACTTT
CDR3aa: CSGGSGGQKNSPLHF

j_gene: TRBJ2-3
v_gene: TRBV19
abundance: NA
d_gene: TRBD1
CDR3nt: TGTGCCAGCCACTCCAGGGGGACAGATACGCAGTATTTT
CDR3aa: CASHSRGTDTQYF

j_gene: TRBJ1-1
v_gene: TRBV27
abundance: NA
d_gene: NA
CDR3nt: TGTGCCAGCAGTTTAAAGGGTTCTTACACTGAAGCTTTCTTT
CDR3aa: CASSLKGSYTEAFF

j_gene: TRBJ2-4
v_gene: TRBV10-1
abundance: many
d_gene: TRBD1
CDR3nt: TGCGCCAGCAGTCTCCGGGACAGGAGGGCCTTTAACATTCAGTACTTC
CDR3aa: CASSLRDRRAFNIQYF

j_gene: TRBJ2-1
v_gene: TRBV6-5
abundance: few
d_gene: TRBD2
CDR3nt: TGTGCCAGCAGTTACTGGAGCGGGAAGAGCAATGAGCAGTTCTTC
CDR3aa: CASSYWSGKSNEQFF

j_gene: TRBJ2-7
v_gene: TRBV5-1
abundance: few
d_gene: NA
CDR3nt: TGCGCCAGCAGCTTGACGTGGGGCTCTTCCTACGAGCAGTACTTC
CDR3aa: CASSLTWGSSYEQYF

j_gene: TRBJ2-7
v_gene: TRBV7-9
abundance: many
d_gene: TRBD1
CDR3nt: TGTGCCAGCAGCTCAGAACGACAGGGGGCCGCCTACGAGCAGTACTTC
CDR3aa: CASSSERQGAAYEQYF

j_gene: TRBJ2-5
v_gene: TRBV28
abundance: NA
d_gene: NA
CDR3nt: TGTGCCAACAGTTTTGACGTAGGGACCCAGTACTTC
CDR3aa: CANSFDVGTQYF

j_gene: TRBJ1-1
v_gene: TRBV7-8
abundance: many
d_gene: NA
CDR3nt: TGTGCCAGCAGCATTCGCGGGCTTACTGAAGCTTTCTTT
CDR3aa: CASSIRGLTEAFF